This T cell receptor (beta chain) is drawn from a study of identical twins. Worth noting for this clonotype: The target antigen is unknown.

The study, taken as a whole, reports: Conclusions leaned on cross-sectional statistical analysis and did not track the same donors over time. Twin-shared out-of-frame alpha sequences showed excess low generation probability.

After template switching added a universal primer site, the resulting cDNA carried unique molecular identifiers. Each CDR3 protein gets one entry after TCRdb re-called the 5' RACE reads with MiXCR. Of 100,000 to 110,000 distinct CDR3 sequences detected, about 6.1% appear once; the ten largest clones hold approximately 12%. Healthy Caucasians provided all donations. The germline V gene encodes CDR1 MNHEY and CDR2 SVGAGI. The junction had 7 bases not matched to a gene; V was cut back by 0 bases and J by 2 bases. This CDR3 comprises 20 residues. Sequencing used memory T cells sorted from blood. The TCR sequence derives from a woman aged 50 to 65 in good health. J is TRBJ2-2 and V is TRBV6-5, with TRBD2 matching 15 bases. CDR3 in amino acids: CASSYSYPGLAGGNTGELFF. The CDR3 DNA follows: TGTGCCAGCAGTTACTCTTACCCGGGACTAGCGGGAGGTAACACCGGGGAGCTGTTTTTT.